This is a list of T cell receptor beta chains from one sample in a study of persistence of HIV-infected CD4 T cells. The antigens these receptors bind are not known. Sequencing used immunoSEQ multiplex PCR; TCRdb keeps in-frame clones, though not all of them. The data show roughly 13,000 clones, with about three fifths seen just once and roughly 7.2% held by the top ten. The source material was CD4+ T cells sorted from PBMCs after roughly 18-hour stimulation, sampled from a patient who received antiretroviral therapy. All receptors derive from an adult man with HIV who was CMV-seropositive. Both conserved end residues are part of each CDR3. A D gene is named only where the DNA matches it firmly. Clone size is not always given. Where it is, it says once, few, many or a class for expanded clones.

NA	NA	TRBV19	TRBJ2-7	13	CATQGRASYEQYF	TGTGCCACCCAGGGACGGGCCTCCTACGAGCAGTACTTC
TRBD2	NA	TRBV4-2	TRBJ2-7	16	CASSQGLAGRSYEQYF	TGTGCCAGCAGCCAGGGCCTAGCGGGCCGCTCCTACGAGCAGTACTTC
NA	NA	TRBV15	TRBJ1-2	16	CATSRDRGSRLGGYTF	TGTGCCACCAGCAGAGATAGGGGCTCCAGGCTTGGGGGCTACACCTTC
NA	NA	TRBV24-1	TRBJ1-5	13	CATSSGLEQPQHF	TGTGCCACCAGTTCGGGTCTGGAGCAGCCCCAGCATTTT
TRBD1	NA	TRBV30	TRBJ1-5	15	CAWSGRQGSRQPQHF	TGTGCCTGGAGTGGGAGACAGGGATCAAGACAGCCCCAGCATTTT
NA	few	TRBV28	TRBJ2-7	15	CASTLTGSRSYEQYF	TGTGCCAGCACCCTCACCGGGAGCCGATCCTACGAGCAGTACTTC
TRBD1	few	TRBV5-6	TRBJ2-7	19	CASSLGGRLVGTGSYEQYF	TGTGCCAGCAGCTTGGGGGGACGTTTAGTGGGGACAGGGTCCTACGAGCAGTACTTC
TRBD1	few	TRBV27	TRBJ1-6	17	CASSPGTGVSYNSPLHF	TGTGCCAGCAGTCCCGGGACAGGCGTCTCCTATAATTCACCCCTCCACTTT
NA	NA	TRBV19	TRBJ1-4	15	CASSLGGAGNEKLFF	TGTGCCAGTAGTTTGGGCGGCGCTGGGAACGAAAAACTGTTTTTT
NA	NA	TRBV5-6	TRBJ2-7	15	CASSLVGGGDYEQYF	TGTGCCAGCAGCTTGGTGGGGGGAGGAGACTACGAGCAGTACTTC
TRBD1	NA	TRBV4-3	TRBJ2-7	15	CASSLSTGGSYEQYF	TGCGCCAGCAGCCTATCGACAGGGGGCTCCTACGAGCAGTACTTC
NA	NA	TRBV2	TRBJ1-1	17	CASGNLGGGAGDTEAFF	TGTGCCAGCGGAAACCTAGGGGGGGGCGCAGGGGACACTGAAGCTTTCTTT
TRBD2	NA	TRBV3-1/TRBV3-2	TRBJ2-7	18	CASSQRTSGSSRYAEQYF	TGTGCCAGCAGCCAGAGGACTAGCGGGTCGAGTCGGTATGCCGAGCAGTACTTC
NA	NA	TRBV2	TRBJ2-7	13	CASRYSSSYEQYF	TGTGCCAGCAGGTATTCCAGCTCCTACGAGCAGTACTTC
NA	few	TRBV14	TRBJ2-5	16	CASSESGGFALETQYF	TGTGCCAGCAGCGAATCGGGGGGCTTCGCGTTGGAGACCCAGTACTTC
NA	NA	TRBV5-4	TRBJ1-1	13	CASSWDMNTEAFF	TGTGCCAGCAGCTGGGACATGAACACTGAAGCTTTCTTT
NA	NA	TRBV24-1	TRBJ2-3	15	CATSDHRGGADTQYF	TGTGCCACCAGTGATCACAGGGGAGGGGCAGATACGCAGTATTTT
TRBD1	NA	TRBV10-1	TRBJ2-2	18	CAKLPGQGTSGGTGELFF	TGCGCCAAACTACCGGGACAGGGGACCTCCGGGGGCACCGGGGAGCTGTTTTTT
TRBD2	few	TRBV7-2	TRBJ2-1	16	CASSRRAGSPYNEQFF	TGTGCCAGCAGCAGAAGAGCGGGGAGCCCATACAATGAGCAGTTCTTC
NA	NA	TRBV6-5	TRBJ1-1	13	CASRQAPNTEAFF	TGTGCCAGCAGACAGGCGCCGAACACTGAAGCTTTCTTT
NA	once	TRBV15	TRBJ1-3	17	CATSRDLGRVYGNTIYF	TGTGCCACCAGCAGAGATCTGGGCAGGGTCTATGGAAACACCATATATTTT
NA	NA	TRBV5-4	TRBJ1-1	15	CASSPGPLMNTEAFF	TGTGCCAGCAGCCCGGGACCATTAATGAACACTGAAGCTTTCTTT
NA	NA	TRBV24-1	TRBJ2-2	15	CATSDNRPGTGELFF	TGTGCCACCAGTGATAACAGACCGGGCACCGGGGAGCTGTTTTTT
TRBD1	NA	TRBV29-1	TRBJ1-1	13	CSASDRANTEAFF	TGCAGCGCGTCGGACAGGGCGAACACTGAAGCTTTCTTT
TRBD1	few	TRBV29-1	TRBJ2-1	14	CSVVVWTGVNEQFF	TGCAGCGTTGTAGTTTGGACAGGGGTAAATGAGCAGTTCTTC
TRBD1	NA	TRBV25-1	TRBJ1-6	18	CASSDRDRGSSYNSPLHF	TGTGCCAGCAGTGATCGGGACAGGGGGAGCTCCTATAATTCACCCCTCCACTTT
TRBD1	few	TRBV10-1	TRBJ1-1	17	CASSAFRDRGLNTEAFF	TGCGCCAGCAGTGCTTTCCGGGACAGGGGGCTGAACACTGAAGCTTTCTTT
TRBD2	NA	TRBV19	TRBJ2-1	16	CASSIVLAGGYNEQFF	TGTGCCAGTAGTATAGTACTAGCGGGAGGATACAATGAGCAGTTCTTC
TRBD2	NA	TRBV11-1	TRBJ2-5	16	CASSGVAGDPFETQYF	TGTGCCAGCAGCGGCGTAGCGGGAGATCCGTTCGAGACCCAGTACTTC
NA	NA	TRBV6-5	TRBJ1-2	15	CASTEGRVVNYGYTF	TGTGCCAGCACCGAGGGCAGGGTGGTAAACTATGGCTACACCTTC
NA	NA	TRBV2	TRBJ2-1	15	CASTESRSRSGEQFF	TGTGCCAGCACCGAGAGCAGATCTAGATCTGGTGAGCAGTTCTTC
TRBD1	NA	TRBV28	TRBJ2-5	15	CASSFEDRARGTQYF	TGTGCCAGCAGTTTTGAAGACAGGGCAAGGGGGACCCAGTACTTC
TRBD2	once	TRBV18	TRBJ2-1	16	CASSPGLAGRYNEQFF	TGTGCCAGCTCACCGGGACTAGCGGGGAGGTACAATGAGCAGTTCTTC
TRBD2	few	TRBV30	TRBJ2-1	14	CAWEKRDHYNEQFF	TGTGCCTGGGAAAAGCGGGACCACTACAATGAGCAGTTCTTC
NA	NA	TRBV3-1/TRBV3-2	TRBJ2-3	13	CASSQDVRNTQYF	TGTGCCAGCAGCCAAGATGTTCGTAATACGCAGTATTTT
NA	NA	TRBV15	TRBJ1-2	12	CATSREGYGYTF	TGTGCCACCAGCAGAGAGGGCTATGGCTACACCTTC
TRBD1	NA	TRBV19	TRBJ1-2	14	CASTPDRGNYGYTF	TGTGCCAGTACTCCGGACAGGGGCAACTATGGCTACACCTTC